This TCR beta chain was captured in a study of radiotherapy plus CTLA-4 blockade in lung cancer. On this clone itself: Its antigen is currently unknown.

The study, taken as a whole, reports: Early shifts in blood T cell clones, with interferon-beta, reportedly predicted response best. Some TCR clones had been derived from tumors. These clones expanded in peripheral blood after radiotherapy plus ipilimumab.

The study gave focal radiation plus ipilimumab CTLA-4 blockade to patients with chemo-refractory metastatic non-small-cell lung cancer. Sequenced by immunoSEQ multiplex PCR; TCRdb stores in-frame clones only, minus some. The sample gives tens of thousands of clones, 78% of which show up once; 4% is in the top ten. The CDR3 consists of 18 residues. The rearrangement uses TRBV1 and TRBJ2-2; the table gives TRBD2 as D, unverified against the DNA. TRBV1 is classified as a pseudogene. This receptor was obtained from a human donor with non-small cell lung cancer who had a partial response to radiotherapy plus ipilimumab. Some clones in this sample may be carry-over from other donors' samples. This material consisted of peripheral blood, taken from a patient treated with radiotherapy plus ipilimumab. The CDR3 nucleotides are TGCACCAGCAGCATCCGGACTAGCGGGAGGGGTTGCACCGGGGAGCTGTTTTTT. Its translation: CTSSIRTSGRGCTGELFF.